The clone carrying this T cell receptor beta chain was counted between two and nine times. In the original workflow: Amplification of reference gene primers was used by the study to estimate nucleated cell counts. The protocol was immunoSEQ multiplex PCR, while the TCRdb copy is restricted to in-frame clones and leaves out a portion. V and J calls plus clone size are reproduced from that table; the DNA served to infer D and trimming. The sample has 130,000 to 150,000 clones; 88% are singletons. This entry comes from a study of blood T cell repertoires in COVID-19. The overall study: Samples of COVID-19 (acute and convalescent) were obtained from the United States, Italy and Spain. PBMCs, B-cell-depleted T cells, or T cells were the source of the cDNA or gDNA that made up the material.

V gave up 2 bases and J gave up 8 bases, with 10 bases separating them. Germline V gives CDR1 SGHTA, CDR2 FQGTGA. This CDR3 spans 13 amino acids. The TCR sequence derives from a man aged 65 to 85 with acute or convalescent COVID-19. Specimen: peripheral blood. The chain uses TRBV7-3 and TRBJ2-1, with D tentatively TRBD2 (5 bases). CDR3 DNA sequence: TGTGCCAGCAGCTTAGGACTTCGGGATGAGCAGTTCTTC. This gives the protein CASSLGLRDEQFF.